This TCR beta chain came from a study of CD8 T cells in Susac syndrome. Between the trimmed V and J ends, which lost 3 bases and 4 bases, there was a span of 19 bases. CDR3 length: 17 amino acids. CDR1 and CDR2 (germline): LNHNV, YYDKDF (reference sequence). With random hexamers, reverse transcription was performed on roughly 0.5 to 1 ug of RNA. The amplification used immunoSEQ multiplex PCR on TCR beta CDR3; it spanned 54 Vbeta and 13 Jbeta. Each CDR3 protein gets one entry after TCRdb re-called the immunoSEQ multiplex PCR reads with MiXCR. The sample has some 80,000 distinct CDR3 sequences; 94% are singletons.

The V gene is TRBV15, the J gene TRBJ2-1; either TRBD1 or TRBD2 may supply D (6 bases each). Sequencing used CD8+ T cells from PBMCs. The origin of this receptor is a human donor in good health. CDR3 in amino acids: CATSSRPTGAWYNEQFF. The CDR3 DNA reads as TGTGCCACCAGCAGTAGGCCTACGGGGGCCTGGTACAATGAGCAGTTCTTC.